Listed below are T cell receptor beta chains from one sample, sequenced in a study of T cell changes during pregnancy in multiple sclerosis. Data came from immunoSEQ multiplex PCR; TCRdb stores just in-frame clones and leaves some out. Of under 85,000 clones in the sample, 75% to 90% were seen once. Here the sequenced sample was peripheral blood, taken after pregnancy. These receptor sequences come from a female donor in good health, enrolled as a control in a pregnancy study. The CDR3 runs from the conserved cysteine through the conserved F or W. The D gene is left open where the match is weak. The size of a clone is reported for some rows only, either as once, few or many, or as a class for expanded clones.

j_gene,len,abundance,d_gene,v_gene,CDR3nt,CDR3aa
TRBJ2-1,16,NA,TRBD2,TRBV25-1,TGTGCCAGCAGTGAGGGGGGACTAGCGGGGAGGGGTGAGCAGTTCTTC,CASSEGGLAGRGEQFF
TRBJ1-5,14,NA,NA,TRBV18,TGTGCCAGCTCACCAGGGGGGGGAGGTCAGCCCCAGCATTTT,CASSPGGGGQPQHF
TRBJ1-2,16,once,NA,TRBV7-9,TGTGCCAGCAGCTTAGCGCTTCCAGGGAACGACTATGGCTACACCTTC,CASSLALPGNDYGYTF
TRBJ1-4,14,NA,NA,TRBV5-6,TGTGCCAGCAGCTTGGACGGAAGGGGGGAAAAACTGTTTTTT,CASSLDGRGEKLFF
TRBJ2-2,18,NA,TRBD2,TRBV9,TGTGCCAGCAGCGTATTGCTGGGGACTAGCGGGGACACCGGGGAGCTGTTTTTT,CASSVLLGTSGDTGELFF
TRBJ1-1,13,NA,NA,TRBV5-1,TGCGCCAGCAGCCGGGAGCTGAACACTGAAGCTCTCTTT,CASSRELNTEALF
TRBJ2-1,15,NA,NA,TRBV7-2,TGTGCCAGCAGCTCCCCTGGGGGGGCCAGGAATGAGCAGTTCTTC,CASSSPGGARNEQFF
TRBJ1-2,13,NA,TRBD1,TRBV25-1,TGTGCCAGCAGTCCGGGACAGAACTATGGCTACACCTTC,CASSPGQNYGYTF
TRBJ2-2,14,NA,TRBD2,TRBV5-8,TGTGCCAGCAGCTGGGGACTACGTGCCGGGGAGCTGTTTTTT,CASSWGLRAGELFF
TRBJ2-7,14,once,TRBD1,TRBV6-1,TGTGCCAGCAGTCTGGGGACAGGGGTCTCCGAGCAGTACTTC,CASSLGTGVSEQYF
TRBJ1-3,15,NA,TRBD1,TRBV30,TGTGCCTGGACCCCCCGGGACAGGGTTGGAAACACCATATATTTT,CAWTPRDRVGNTIYF
TRBJ2-7,11,NA,NA,TRBV29-1,TGCAGCGTTGTCAGGACATACGAGCAGTACTTC,CSVVRTYEQYF
TRBJ2-1,17,NA,TRBD2,TRBV5-1,TGCGCCAGCAGCCTTGGGCTAGCGGGGGGGCGAGGGAATGAGCAGTTCTTC,CASSLGLAGGRGNEQFF
TRBJ1-1,14,NA,NA,TRBV4-2,TGTGCCAGCAGCCAAGGAGAGGGGAACACTGAAGCTTTCTTT,CASSQGEGNTEAFF
TRBJ1-2,13,NA,TRBD1,TRBV6-6,TGTGCCAGCAGTTGGACAGGGACCTATGGCTACACCTTC,CASSWTGTYGYTF
TRBJ1-5,15,NA,NA,TRBV18,TGTGCCAGCTCACCCCCAGGACTAAGGAATCAGCCCCAGCATTTT,CASSPPGLRNQPQHF
TRBJ2-2,16,NA,TRBD1,TRBV9,TGTGCCAGCAGCGTAGGTGACAGGGGGTGGTCCGGGGAGCTGTTTTTT,CASSVGDRGWSGELFF
TRBJ2-2,17,NA,NA,TRBV7-9,TGTGCCAGCAGCTTAGGAGGTCGGGGGGCGTGGATCGGGGAGCTGTTTTTT,CASSLGGRGAWIGELFF
TRBJ2-1,17,NA,NA,TRBV7-7,TGTGCCAGCAGCCCCGTTGGGACTCCAGACTCCTACAATGAGCAGTTCTTC,CASSPVGTPDSYNEQFF
TRBJ1-2,16,NA,TRBD1,TRBV11-2,TGTGCCAGCAGCCCCCTCACGACAGGGGGCGGCTATGGCTACACCTTC,CASSPLTTGGGYGYTF
TRBJ1-2,13,NA,NA,TRBV9,TGTGCCAGCAGCGTAGTAGAGGGAGGAGGCTACACCTTC,CASSVVEGGGYTF
TRBJ1-6,13,few,NA,TRBV5-1,TGCGCCAGCAGCTTCGAGGCGGATTCACCCCTCCACTTT,CASSFEADSPLHF
TRBJ2-1,15,NA,TRBD2,TRBV30,TGTGCCTGGGACATGACTAGCGGGGCCCACAATGAGCAGTTCTTC,CAWDMTSGAHNEQFF
TRBJ1-3,15,NA,NA,TRBV18,TGTGCCAGCTCACCACCCGCACTCTCTGGAAACACCATATATTTT,CASSPPALSGNTIYF
TRBJ2-7,15,NA,TRBD2,TRBV4-2,TGTGCCAGCAGCCCGTCGGCGGGAGTTAACTACGAGCAGTACTTC,CASSPSAGVNYEQYF
TRBJ2-5,16,NA,TRBD2,TRBV11-3,TGTGCCAGCAGCCCACCGACTAGCGGGGGCACGGAGACCCAGTACTTC,CASSPPTSGGTETQYF
TRBJ2-3,17,NA,TRBD2,TRBV5-1,TGCGCCAGCAGGGGTCTAGCGGGAGGTCTTAGCGCAGATACGCAGTATTTT,CASRGLAGGLSADTQYF
TRBJ2-6,18,NA,TRBD1,TRBV9,TGTGCCAGCAGCCCAGTGACAGGGGGAGGGCTCGGGGCCAACGTCCTGACTTTC,CASSPVTGGGLGANVLTF
TRBJ2-5,14,NA,TRBD2,TRBV15,TGTGCCACCAGCGGGACTAGCGGGCAAGAGACCCAGTACTTC,CATSGTSGQETQYF
TRBJ2-7,15,NA,NA,TRBV5-4,TGTGCCAGCGCCAGTGGAGGGGTTAGCGCCTACGAGCAGTACTTC,CASASGGVSAYEQYF
TRBJ2-1,12,NA,NA,TRBV7-2,TGTGCCAGCAGGTCCTCAGGCCGTGAGCAGTTCTTC,CASRSSGREQFF
TRBJ1-1,15,NA,NA,TRBV21-1,TGTGCCAGCAGCAAAAGGGGGTTTTCGAACACTGAAGCTTTCTTT,CASSKRGFSNTEAFF
TRBJ2-7,15,NA,NA,TRBV5-4,TGTGCCAGCAGCTTGGAGGTAGCAGATCTTTACGAGCAGTACTTC,CASSLEVADLYEQYF
TRBJ2-1,15,NA,NA,TRBV19,TGTGCCAGTAGTATAGGGCTAGAGGGGGTCGGTGAGCAGTTCTTC,CASSIGLEGVGEQFF
TRBJ2-5,16,NA,NA,TRBV18,TGTGCCAGCTCACCACCCGAACGGGGGTTGGGGGAGACCCAGTACTTC,CASSPPERGLGETQYF
TRBJ2-7,15,NA,TRBD2,TRBV6-6,TGTGCCAGCAGTTACTCGACTAGCCATGATGGCGAGCAGTACTTC,CASSYSTSHDGEQYF
TRBJ2-1,13,NA,NA,TRBV10-3,TGTGCCATCAGTGGCAGCGACTACAATGAGCAGTTCTTC,CAISGSDYNEQFF
TRBJ1-1,11,NA,NA,TRBV5-6,TGTGCCAGCAGCTTGCAGACTGAAGCTTTCTTT,CASSLQTEAFF
TRBJ2-2,16,NA,TRBD2,TRBV10-3,TGTGCCACCGTTCCCTCCGGGAGGGCGAACACCGGGGAGCTGTTTTTT,CATVPSGRANTGELFF
TRBJ2-1,14,NA,TRBD2,TRBV29-1,TGCAGCGTTGAGCCTAGCGGGAGAGGCAATGAGCAGTTCTTC,CSVEPSGRGNEQFF
TRBJ1-2,15,NA,TRBD1,TRBV5-1,TGCGCCAGCAGCTCAGACAGGGGACTTAACTATGGCTACACCTTC,CASSSDRGLNYGYTF
TRBJ2-5,16,NA,TRBD2,TRBV7-2,TGTGCCAGCAGCCCAGGACTAGCCCCGTGGGGGGAGACCCAGTACTTC,CASSPGLAPWGETQYF
TRBJ2-7,16,NA,TRBD1,TRBV7-6,TGTGCCAGCAGCCCCCTTCCGGGACAGGTCTCCTACGAGCAGTACTTC,CASSPLPGQVSYEQYF
TRBJ1-2,14,NA,NA,TRBV25-1,TGTGCCAGCAGTGAAGATGGAGCTAACTATGGCTACACCTTC,CASSEDGANYGYTF
TRBJ1-4,16,NA,NA,TRBV7-9,TGTGCCAGCAGCTTACAAGGGACATTGACTAATGAAAAACTGTTTTTT,CASSLQGTLTNEKLFF
TRBJ1-2,13,NA,TRBD1,TRBV27,TGTGCCAGCAGTAGGGACAGCCTAAAAGGCTACACCTTC,CASSRDSLKGYTF